Listed here are 27 T cell receptor beta chains from one sample, sequenced in a study of T cells in Graves' hyperthyroidism and ophthalmopathy. Amplified TCR beta CDR3 regions derived from RNA transcripts. HTBI primers were the set used in a first-round RT-PCR of the TCR CDR3. MiXCR, run by TCRdb on the multiplex PCR reads, gives a single entry per CDR3 protein. The sample has a few hundred thousand distinct CDR3 sequences, about 45% seen once; the top ten hold about 43%. Specimen: peripheral blood or thyroid tissue (not recorded which). The receptors here all came from an adult woman with Graves' disease, either hyperthyroidism or ophthalmopathy (not recorded which).

This clonotype was recorded at least ten times. This rearrangement joins TRBV20-1 to TRBJ1-6; D perhaps matches TRBD1 (5 bases). Germline lookup yields CDR1 DFQATT and CDR2 SNEGSKA (reference sequence). The length of the CDR3 is 12 residues. Written as DNA, the CDR3 is TGCAGCGCCAGACAGCCGAATTCACCCCTCCACTTT. Amino acids: CSARQPNSPLHF.

This clonotype was counted at least ten times. V usage is TRBV6-6 and J usage is TRBJ2-5; 9 nucleotides align to TRBD2. CDR3 length: 15 residues. V lost 6 bases to trimming and J lost 5 bases; unmatched junction nucleotides: 10. The germline V gene encodes CDR1 MNHNY and CDR2 SVGAGI (reference sequence). The DNA for the CDR3 is TGTGCCAGCAGCATACTGGGCGGGAGGGGGGAGACCCAGTACTTC. This encodes CASSILGGRGETQYF.

In regard to this clonotype: It may be a read error: a sequence one base away is much more abundant. The rearrangement joins TRBV5-1 to TRBJ2-7; D perhaps matches TRBD1 (7 bases). The CDR3 runs 15 residues. Trimming cost V 5 bases and J 6 bases, with 21 bases left between them. From germline, CDR1 is SGHRS and CDR2 YFSETQ. This CDR3 reads CASRPGPGGTCEQYF. CDR3 nucleotide sequence: TGCGCCAGCAGACCTGGACCAGGGGGGACCTGCGAGCAGTACTTC.

This clonotype was recorded only once. Being one base from a much bigger clone, this may be a read error. The conserved phenylalanine or tryptophan is not found at the CDR3 terminus, so this likely reflects a read error. This chain connects TRBV2 to TRBJ1-1; D gene uncertain. This CDR3 has 13 residues. The germline V and J ends were trimmed by 6 bases and 4 bases, with 12 bases remaining between them. Per the germline V gene, CDR1 is SNHLY and CDR2 is FYNNEI. The CDR3 loop reads CASRRELGTEAFL. The CDR3 DNA is TGTGCCAGCAGAAGGGAGTTGGGCACTGAAGCTTTCCTT.

This chain joins TRBV6-5 and TRBJ2-5; D possibly corresponds to TRBD1 (6 bases). The CDR3 spans 14 residues. CDR1 MNHEY and CDR2 SVGAGI come from the germline V gene. V gave up 4 bases and J gave up 5 bases, with 14 bases separating them. CDR3 loop: CASSSKERGETQYF. The CDR3 region has the DNA TGTGCCAGCAGTTCCAAGGAAAGGGGGGAGACCCAGTACTTC.

The sample holds many counts of this clonotype. The chain joins TRBV2 to TRBJ2-7, with D unresolved. Per germline, CDR1 SNHLY and CDR2 FYNNEI. V was clipped by 4 bases and J by 0 bases, with 7 bases between them. The CDR3 runs 13 residues. This chain's CDR3 is CASSVGSSYEQYF. Here the CDR3 DNA reads TGTGCCAGCAGTGTGGGCAGCTCCTACGAGCAGTACTTC.

The chain joins TRBV10-2 to TRBJ1-1, with 9 bases matching TRBD1. The trim removed 6 bases at V and 1 base at J, leaving 9 bases unmatched. Per germline, CDR1 WSHSY and CDR2 SAAADI. The CDR3 length is 16 residues. The CDR3 DNA reads TGCGCCAGCAGCTTTACAGGGGGCGCCCCGAACACTGAAGCTTTCTTT. Protein sequence: CASSFTGGAPNTEAFF.

This clonotype was detected many times. The chain has TRBV5-8 and TRBJ1-1, with D perhaps matching TRBD1 (6 bases). There are 16 residues in the CDR3. Germline V gene lookup returns CDR1 SGHTS and CDR2 YDEGEE. Trimming stripped 0 bases from V and 5 bases from J, with 17 bases between. The CDR3 region is CASSLAGGLGGTEAFF. CDR3 sequence (DNA): TGTGCCAGCAGCTTGGCCGGAGGGCTAGGGGGGACTGAAGCTTTCTTT.

In regard to this clonotype: This may be a read error, as it is one base from a much larger clone. This chain joins TRBV7-9 and TRBJ1-3, with D possibly matching TRBD1 (6 bases). The CDR3 consists of 16 residues. Germline V lookup: CDR1 SEHNR, CDR2 FQNEAQ (reference sequence). CDR3 bases: TGTGCCAGCAGATCGACGGGACATAATCCTGGAAACAACATATATTTT. It is translated as CASRSTGHNPGNNIYF.

The rearrangement uses TRBV12-5 and TRBJ2-2, with D perhaps matching TRBD2 (6 bases). This CDR3 region has 16 residues. V was clipped by 5 bases and J by 1 base, with 14 bases between them. Germline CDR1 and CDR2: LGHNT and FRNRAP. CDR3 bases: TGTGCTAGTGGTCCCGGGGTAGCGGTGAACACCGGGGAGCTGTTTTTT. Protein: CASGPGVAVNTGELFF. The full variable domain, with the rest looked up from reference TRBV12-5 and TRBJ2-2, is DARVTQTPRHKVTEMGQEVTMRCQPILGHNTVFWYRQTMMQGLELLAYFRNRAPLDDSGMPKDRFSAEMPDATLATLKIQPSEPRDSAVYFCASGPGVAVNTGELFFGEGSRLTVL.

The chain uses TRBV12-3 or TRBV12-4 and TRBJ1-2; TRBD1 might be the D (6 bases). This CDR3 spans 13 amino acids. Trimming removed 1 base from V and 7 bases from J, with 10 bases in between. The CDR3 sequence is CASSLEGDRGYTF. DNA for the CDR3: TGTGCCAGCAGTTTAGAGGGGGACCGTGGCTACACCTTC.

This clonotype turned up a few times. The genes are TRBV20-1 and TRBJ1-1; D gene ambiguous. Trimming stripped 0 bases from V and 4 bases from J, with 6 bases between. Germline V CDR1 and CDR2: DFQATT, SNEGSKA (reference sequence). CDR3 length: 12 amino acids. CDR3 DNA: TGCAGTGCTAGAGATCCATTCACTGAAGCTTTCTTT. Protein: CSARDPFTEAFF.

This clonotype was counted many times. The CDR3 loop reads CASSYEVNTEAFF. The CDR3 bases are TGTGCCAGCAGTTATGAAGTGAACACTGAAGCTTTCTTT. V and J are TRBV6-2 or TRBV6-3 and TRBJ1-1; D ambiguous. Trimming left V 3 bases short and J 0 bases short, with 5 bases between. The CDR3 extends over 13 amino acids. Germline V gives CDR1 MNHEY, CDR2 SVGEGT.

V usage is TRBV7-9 and J usage is TRBJ2-7, with 9 nucleotides matching TRBD1. With 6 bases clipped from V and 5 bases from J, the junction kept 8 bases outside the gene matches. This CDR3 contains 14 residues. Germline assignment: CDR1 SEHNR and CDR2 FQNEAQ (reference sequence). The CDR3 DNA reads as TGTGCCAGCAGTTGGGGGGACAGGGTCCACGAGCAGTACTTC. Translating it yields CASSWGDRVHEQYF.

The chain is built from TRBV29-1 and TRBJ2-6, with D tentatively TRBD1 or TRBD2 (5 bases each). Trimming shortened V by 3 bases and J by 18 bases, and 9 bases separated the two germline ends. The CDR3 runs 9 residues. Looked up from germline, CDR1 is SQVTM and CDR2 is ANQGSEA. The CDR3 DNA is TGCAGCGTTGATATGGGACGGACTTTC. Its translation: CSVDMGRTF.

This chain joins TRBV7-9 and TRBJ1-2; 7 nucleotides match TRBD1. CDR3 length equals 12 residues. With V trimmed by 5 bases and J by 8 bases, 5 bases remained unmatched. Germline V gene lookup returns CDR1 SEHNR and CDR2 FQNEAQ (reference sequence). The CDR3 DNA sequence: TGTGCCAGCAGCCAAGACAGGGCCGGCTACACCTTC. Amino acids: CASSQDRAGYTF.

This clonotype was observed at least ten times. The chain is built from TRBV19 and TRBJ1-5, with TRBD1 matching 7 bases. The CDR3 has 13 residues. From germline, CDR1 is LNHDA and CDR2 SQIVND (reference sequence). V dropped 8 bases and J dropped 4; count of bases not matched to a gene: 5. As DNA, the CDR3 is TGTGCCAGTTCTGACAGGGCGAATCAGCCCCAGCATTTT. Protein sequence: CASSDRANQPQHF.

The rearrangement links TRBV29-1 to TRBJ2-7; D may be TRBD1 (5 bases). The CDR3 runs 13 residues. V was trimmed by 7 bases and J by 4 bases, leaving 17 bases between them. Germline lookup yields CDR1 SQVTM and CDR2 ANQGSEA. The CDR3 here is CSARTTVRYEQYF. The CDR3 DNA is TGCAGCGCGAGAACGACAGTTCGATACGAGCAGTACTTC.

This clonotype appeared a single time. The CDR3 region is CAISESKGGSGNTF. DNA for the CDR3: TGTGCCATCAGTGAGTCGAAAGGGGGCTCTGGAAACACCTTC. V usage is TRBV10-3 and J usage is TRBJ1-2; 7 positions match TRBD1. J gave up 12 bases and V 0 bases, and 10 bases lay outside the gene matches. The CDR3 runs to 14 residues. Germline loops: CDR1 ENHRY, CDR2 SYGVKD.

This clonotype was observed a single time. The chain has TRBV2 and TRBJ2-5; the D gene is possibly TRBD1 (6 bases). Looked up from germline, CDR1 is SNHLY and CDR2 is FYNNEI. Trimming left V 6 bases short and J 5 bases short, with 13 bases between. The CDR3 loop spans 13 amino acids. The CDR3 DNA reads as TGTGCCAGCAGGGGGGCAGGGCCGGAGACCCAGTACTTC. Amino acids: CASRGAGPETQYF.

At least ten counts were recorded for this clonotype. J is TRBJ2-5 and V is TRBV6-5; D ambiguous. CDR1 and CDR2 (germline): MNHEY, SVGAGI. V was trimmed by 3 bases and J by 5 bases, leaving 10 bases between them. The CDR3 is 13 amino acids. This CDR3 is CASSYREGETQYF. The CDR3 nucleotides read TGTGCCAGCAGTTATAGGGAAGGGGAGACCCAGTACTTC.

This clonotype was seen a few times. The chain links TRBV9 to TRBJ1-2; 7 nucleotides agree with TRBD1. V dropped 3 bases and J dropped 8; count of bases not matched to a gene: 10. The germline V gene encodes CDR1 SGDLS and CDR2 YYNGEE. The length of the CDR3 is 14 residues. The CDR3 bases are TGTGCCAGCAGCGCACTAAGACAGGGCGAAGGCTACACCTTC. This translates into CASSALRQGEGYTF.

This clonotype was recorded at least ten times. The chain links TRBV4-1 to TRBJ2-7; D may be TRBD1 or TRBD2 (5 bases each). The germline V and J ends were trimmed by 3 bases and 4 bases, with 16 bases remaining between them. Germline lookup yields CDR1 MGHRA and CDR2 YSYEKL. The CDR3 totals 15 residues. CDR3 sequence: CASSHQSRDGYEQYF. The CDR3 DNA reads TGCGCCAGCAGCCATCAATCCCGGGACGGTTACGAGCAGTACTTC.

Worth noting for this clonotype: It may be a read error: a sequence one base away is much more abundant. The rearrangement uses TRBV12-3 or TRBV12-4 and TRBJ2-5; TRBD1 might be the D (5 bases). This CDR3 has 17 residues. Trimming shortened V by 5 bases and J by 7 bases, and 26 bases separated the two germline ends. In nucleotides, the CDR3 is TGTGCCAGCAGTACATTAGCTCGCCAGGGATTTATGGTGACCCAGTACTTC. Translated, it gives CASSTLARQGFMVTQYF.

The table lists this clonotype with many counts. This chain joins TRBV2 and TRBJ2-7; perhaps TRBD1 as D (5 bases). The CDR3 sequence is 10 residues long. Germline CDR1 reads SNHLY; CDR2 reads FYNNEI. Trimming shortened V by 7 bases and J by 5 bases, and 6 bases separated the two germline ends. The CDR3 loop reads CASTGNEQYF. CDR3 DNA: TGTGCCAGCACAGGGAACGAGCAGTACTTC.

The J gene is TRBJ2-6, the V gene TRBV6-4, with TRBD1 as a possible D gene (6 bases). Germline V lookup: CDR1 MRHNA, CDR2 SNTAGT. This CDR3 contains 15 residues. V was pared by 7 bases and J by 4 bases, with 14 bases between. The CDR3 sequence: CASNHMGAGANVLTF. The CDR3 nucleotides read TGTGCCAGCAACCATATGGGGGCAGGGGCCAACGTCCTGACTTTC.

This rearrangement joins TRBV7-3 to TRBJ1-4, with 9 nucleotides matching TRBD1. The CDR3 loop spans 16 amino acids. The V gene's germline CDR1 is SGHTA and CDR2 FQGTGA. The J segment lost 6 bases and the V segment lost 3 bases, leaving 8 bases of the junction unmatched. The CDR3 sequence is CASSFDRGTGYEKLFF. In nucleotides, the CDR3 is TGTGCCAGCAGCTTCGACAGGGGGACAGGGTATGAAAAACTGTTTTTT.